This TCR beta chain was identified during a study of T cell responses to AZD1222 COVID-19 vaccine. For the study at large: The analysis combined second doses at about 4 or about 12 weeks.

The study's findings and limits: The reported proportion of spike-specific TCRs targeting unmutated variant regions was nearly half. Vaccine-associated CD4 TCRs ranged over spike, dominating at 160-218 and 743-854.

The CDR3 consists of 11 residues. With 6 bases removed from V and 6 bases from J, the gap between germline ends came to 9 bases. CDR1 MNHEY and CDR2 SVGAGI come from the germline V gene. Worth noting for this clone: Its specificity is not known.

Sequenced by immunoSEQ multiplex PCR; TCRdb stores in-frame clones only, minus some. The sample consists of under 150,000 clones, around nine tenths of them appearing once. The V gene is TRBV6-5, the J gene TRBJ2-7; possibly TRBD2 for D (5 bases). The sample was peripheral blood, taken on day 0 of AZD1222 vaccination. This receptor was taken from an adult in good health. The CDR3 reads CASRTLGEQYF. DNA of the CDR3: TGTGCCAGCAGAACACTAGGCGAGCAGTACTTC.